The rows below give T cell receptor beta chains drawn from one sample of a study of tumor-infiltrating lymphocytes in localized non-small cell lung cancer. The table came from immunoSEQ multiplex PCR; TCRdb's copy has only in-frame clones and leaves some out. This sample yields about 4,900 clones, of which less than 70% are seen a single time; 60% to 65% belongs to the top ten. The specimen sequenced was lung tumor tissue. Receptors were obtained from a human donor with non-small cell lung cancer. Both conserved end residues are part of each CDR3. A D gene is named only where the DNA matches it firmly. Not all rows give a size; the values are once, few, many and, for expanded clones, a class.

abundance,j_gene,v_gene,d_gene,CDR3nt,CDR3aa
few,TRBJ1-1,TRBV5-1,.,TGCGCCAGCAGCTTATCGACAGGGAACACTGAAGCTTTCTTT,CASSLSTGNTEAFF
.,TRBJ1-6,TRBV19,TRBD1,TGTGCCAGCGGAGGGGGCAGGGTCAATTCACCCCTCCACTTT,CASGGGRVNSPLHF
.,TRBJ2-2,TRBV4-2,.,TGTGCCAGCAGCCAAGACGGGAGCATCACCGGGGAGCTGTTTTTT,CASSQDGSITGELFF
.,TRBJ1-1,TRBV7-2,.,TGTGCCAGCAGCACTGATAGCGGGCCAGCTGAAGCTTTCTTT,CASSTDSGPAEAFF
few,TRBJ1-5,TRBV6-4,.,TGTGCCACCAGGTCCGATAACAATCAGCCCCAGCATTTT,CATRSDNNQPQHF
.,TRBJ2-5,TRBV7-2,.,TGTGCCAGCAGCTTAGTGTGGGGGGGGCCCCAAGAGACCCAGTACTTC,CASSLVWGGPQETQYF
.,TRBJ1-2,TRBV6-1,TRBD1,TGTGCCAGCAGTGTGACAGGGAACTATGGCTACACCTTC,CASSVTGNYGYTF
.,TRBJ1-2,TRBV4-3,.,TGCGCCAGCAGCTCAGGGGAGGATGGCTACACCTTC,CASSSGEDGYTF
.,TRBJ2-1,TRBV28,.,TGTGCCAGCATACCTTTGAAGAGCTCCTACAATGAGCAGTTCTTC,CASIPLKSSYNEQFF
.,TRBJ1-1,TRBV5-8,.,TGTGCCAGCAGCCTTCGAGAAGATCAACCTTTCTTT,CASSLREDQPFF
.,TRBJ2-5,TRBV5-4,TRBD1,TGTGCCAGCAGCCGGGACAGGGTGGAGACCCAGTACTTC,CASSRDRVETQYF
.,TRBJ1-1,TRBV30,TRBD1,TGTGCCTGGAGTCCCAGGGACAGGTATAATGAAGCTTTCTTT,CAWSPRDRYNEAFF
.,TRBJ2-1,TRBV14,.,TGTGCCAGCAGCCCGGAGGGGGGGCCGAATGAGCAGTTCTTC,CASSPEGGPNEQFF
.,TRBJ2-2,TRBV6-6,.,TGTGCCAGCAGTTTGTACGCCCTAGCTAACACCGGGGAGCTGTTTTTT,CASSLYALANTGELFF
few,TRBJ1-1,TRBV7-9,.,TGTGCCAGCAGCTTAGGTTCCGGGACGCTGAACACTGAAGCTTTCTTT,CASSLGSGTLNTEAFF
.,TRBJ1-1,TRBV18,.,TGTGCCAGCTCACTCGACAGGAACACTGAAGCTTTCTTT,CASSLDRNTEAFF
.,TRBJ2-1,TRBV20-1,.,TGCAGTGCTAGTACGGGGAATGAGCAGTTCTTC,CSASTGNEQFF
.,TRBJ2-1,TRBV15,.,TGTGCCACCAGCAGAGATTTGGGGGGGGCCAATGAGCAGTTCTTC,CATSRDLGGANEQFF
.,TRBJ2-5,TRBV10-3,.,TGTGCCATCAGTGAGGGGGGAGAGACCCAGTACTTC,CAISEGGETQYF
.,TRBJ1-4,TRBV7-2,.,TGTGCCAGCAGCTCCCGGGGGCTGGCTGAAAAACTGTTTTTT,CASSSRGLAEKLFF
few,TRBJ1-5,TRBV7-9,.,TGTGCCAGCAGCAGAACAGGGAGCCCGCCCCAGCATTTT,CASSRTGSPPQHF
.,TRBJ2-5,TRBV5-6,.,TGTGCCAGCAGCTTACCGGGACTCCAAGAGACCCAGTACTTC,CASSLPGLQETQYF
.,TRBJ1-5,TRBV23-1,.,TGCGCCAGCAGTCCGGGCAGAAGGGGCCAGTGGAATCAGCCCCAGCATTTT,CASSPGRRGQWNQPQHF
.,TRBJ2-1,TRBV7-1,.,TGTGCCAGCAGCCCCCTTGGAATCTCAGGCTCCTACAATGAGCAGTTCTTC,CASSPLGISGSYNEQFF
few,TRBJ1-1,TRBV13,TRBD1,TGTGCCAGCACCACGACAGGGTCCATGAACACTGAAGCTTTCTTT,CASTTTGSMNTEAFF
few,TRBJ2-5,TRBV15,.,TGTGCCACCAGCAGAGATAGGAACAGACAAGAGACCCAGTACTTC,CATSRDRNRQETQYF
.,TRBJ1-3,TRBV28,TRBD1,TGTGCCAGCAGTTTAATACAGGGGTCCAGCTCTGGAAACACCATATATTTT,CASSLIQGSSSGNTIYF
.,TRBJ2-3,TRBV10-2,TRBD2,TGCGCCAGCCTACGGCGGGAGGGTATCACAGATACGCAGTATTTT,CASLRREGITDTQYF